The 4 T cell receptor beta chains listed next were all sequenced from one sample in a study of shared clonotypes between healthy human individuals. Only CD45RO-negative cells positively selected for CCR7 counted as naive CD8 cells, so terminally differentiated effector memory CD45RA+ cells were excluded. Profiling relied on immunoSEQ multiplex PCR, and the TCRdb table lists in-frame clones only, not all of them. The sample lists around 2,000,000 clones; 90% to 95% were seen once. Sequenced material: naive CD8+ T cells from PBMCs. The receptors originated from a man aged 18 to 30 in good health. Some clones in this sample may be carry-over from other donors' samples.

The chain uses TRBV30 and TRBJ2-1; TRBD2 matches 9 bases. This CDR3 is 18 amino acids long. CDR1 GTSNPN and CDR2 SVGIG come from the germline V gene (reference sequence). J gave up 8 bases and V 0 bases, and 17 bases lay outside the gene matches. In DNA, the CDR3 is TGTGCCTGGAGTGTTTACCTAGCGGGAAATCCTAAGGGCGATGAGCAGTTCTTC. This encodes CAWSVYLAGNPKGDEQFF.

This clone was seen only a few times. The genes are TRBV2 and TRBJ1-5; D call uncertain. Germline values: CDR1 SNHLY, CDR2 FYNNEI. The V end lost 4 bases, the J end lost 1 base, and 14 bases lay between the germline ends. The CDR3 covers 16 residues. The CDR3 DNA reads TGTGCCAGCAGTGGTTCGTTGGGCCTGAGCAATCAGCCCCAGCATTTT. This encodes CASSGSLGLSNQPQHF.

The rearrangement links TRBV7-3 to TRBJ2-5, with 10 bases that match TRBD1. V dropped 4 bases and J dropped 5; count of bases not matched to a gene: 4. Germline lookup yields CDR1 SGHTA and CDR2 FQGTGA. This CDR3 is 14 amino acids long. The DNA of the CDR3 is TGTGCCAGCAGCTCGACAGGGGGCGCGGAGACCCAGTACTTC. It is translated as CASSSTGGAETQYF. Filled out from reference TRBV7-3 and TRBJ2-5, the complete variable domain reads GAGVSQTPSNKVTEKGKYVELRCDPISGHTALYWYRQSLGQGPEFLIYFQGTGAADDSGLPNDRFFAVRPEGSVSTLKIQRTERGDSAVYLCASSSTGGAETQYFGPGTRLLVL.

V usage is TRBV28 and J usage is TRBJ2-7; 12 nucleotides agree with TRBD1. V shed 2 bases and J 9 bases; nucleotides not matched to a gene: 8. Looked up from germline, CDR1 is MDHEN and CDR2 is SYDVKM. CDR3 length: 15 residues. The CDR3 bases are TGTGCCAGCAGTTTAATCCGGGACAGGGGGCAAGGGCAGTACTTC. Translating it yields CASSLIRDRGQGQYF.